Included here is one T cell receptor (beta chain) sequence, with context. V was pared by 0 bases and J by 8 bases, with 22 bases between. Germline V gene lookup returns CDR1 SGHDN and CDR2 FVKESK. The CDR3 runs to 18 residues. The sample comes from a study of blood T cell repertoires in COVID-19. Study details: The United States, Italy and Spain provided the acute and convalescent COVID-19 samples. T cells, B-cell-depleted T cells, or PBMCs supplied cDNA or gDNA.

Authors' methods: From reference gene primer amplification, estimates of nucleated cell counts were derived. Profiling relied on immunoSEQ multiplex PCR, and the TCRdb table lists in-frame clones only, not all of them. V and J calls and clone size are copied from that table; D and trimming were computed from the DNA. This table has about 95,000 clones, under 90% appearing once. The chain couples TRBV14 to TRBJ1-4; D may be TRBD1 (6 bases). The receptor's source is a woman in her sixties or seventies with acute or convalescent COVID-19. Specimen: peripheral blood. CDR3 loop: CASSQDKLWGRSKEKLFF. In DNA, the CDR3 is TGTGCCAGCAGCCAAGATAAGCTTTGGGGGCGGTCAAAAGAAAAACTGTTTTTT.